This TCR beta chain was profiled in a study of blood T cell dynamics during melanoma immunotherapy. Study conclusions and caveats: Disease-control patients' PBMC repertoires became either more clonal or more diverse at W3. It remained unknown if the driving T cell clones were melanoma-specific.

The V gene's germline CDR1 is KGHSH and CDR2 LQKENI. The CDR3 is made up of 13 amino acids. V shed 5 bases and J 4 bases; nucleotides not matched to a gene: 3. For this clone: The antigen remains unidentified.

TCRdb's table, derived via immunoSEQ multiplex PCR, lists solely in-frame clones and lacks some. The sample includes under 9,500 clones, nearly 90% of them seen just once. Time point specified: week 3, after first cycle of checkpoint inhibitor. Response was assessed by RECIST 1.1 at 12 weeks, except a couple of rapid progressors. The sequenced sample was blood, obtained from a patient treated with checkpoint blockade. The chain links TRBV18 to TRBJ2-7; 9 nucleotides agree with TRBD2. This sequence originates from a human donor with melanoma. This CDR3 is CASSAGGLYEQYF. Written as DNA, the CDR3 is TGTGCCAGCTCAGCGGGAGGGCTGTACGAGCAGTACTTC.